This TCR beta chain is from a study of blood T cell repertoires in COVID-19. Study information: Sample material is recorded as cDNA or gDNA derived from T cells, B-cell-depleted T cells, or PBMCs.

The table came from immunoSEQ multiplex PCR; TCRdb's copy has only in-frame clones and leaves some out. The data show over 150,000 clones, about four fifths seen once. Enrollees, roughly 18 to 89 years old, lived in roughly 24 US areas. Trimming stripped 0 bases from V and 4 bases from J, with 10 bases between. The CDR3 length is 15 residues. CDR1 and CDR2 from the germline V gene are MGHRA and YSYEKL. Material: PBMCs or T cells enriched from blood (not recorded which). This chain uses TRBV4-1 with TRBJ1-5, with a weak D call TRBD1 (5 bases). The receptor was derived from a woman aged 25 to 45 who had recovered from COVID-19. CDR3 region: CASSQDFDSNQPQHF. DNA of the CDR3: TGCGCCAGCAGCCAAGATTTCGACAGTAATCAGCCCCAGCATTTT.